Listed here are 24 T cell receptor beta chains from one sample, sequenced in a study of shared clonotypes between healthy human individuals. The table came from immunoSEQ multiplex PCR; TCRdb's copy has only in-frame clones and leaves some out. Found here are 900,000 to 1,200,000 clones, around 78% of them singletons; the top ten hold 0.5% to 0.65%. Sequenced sample: memory CD4+ T cells from PBMCs. Subset noted: CD45RA-negative fraction. Receptors originate from a man younger than 35 in good health. Some clones in this sample may be carry-over from other donors' samples.

CDR3 amino acids: CASSGLAGLLSYEQYF. CDR3 DNA: TGTGCCAGCAGTGGGCTAGCGGGATTACTCTCCTACGAGCAGTACTTC. The chain has TRBV6-1 and TRBJ2-7; 9 bases map to TRBD2. Losses at the gene ends were 4 bases for V and 0 bases for J; bases not matched to a gene: 7. The CDR3 consists of 16 residues. The germline CDR1 and CDR2 sequences are MNHNS and SASEGT.

This clone was counted ten times or more. The chain joins TRBV7-2 to TRBJ2-5, with a tentative D call TRBD2 (7 bases). Germline V gene sequence: CDR1 SGHTA, CDR2 FQGNSA. V lost 5 bases to trimming and J lost 5 bases, with 18 bases between them. The CDR3 sequence is 15 residues long. The CDR3 coding sequence is TGTGCCAGCAGCCCGAGGGGGGGGAGCGGCGAGACCCAGTACTTC. Amino acid sequence: CASSPRGGSGETQYF.

The V gene is TRBV7-9, the J gene TRBJ2-7; no reliable D call. The last part of the DNA fits TRBJ2-1 better; the J call may be wrong. CDR3 size: 15 residues. The germline V gene has CDR1 SEHNR and CDR2 FQNEAQ (reference sequence). This chain's CDR3 is CASSLSRVFDAEQFF. The CDR3 DNA reads as TGTGCCAGCAGCTTGTCCCGGGTCTTTGATGCTGAGCAGTTCTTC.

This clone was counted between two and nine times. The chain has TRBV28 and TRBJ2-5; D not resolved. The V end was cut by 2 bases, the J end by 6 bases, with 13 bases between. CDR1 MDHEN and CDR2 SYDVKM come from the germline V gene. CDR3 length equals 14 residues. The CDR3 reads CASSLIAIQKTQYF. The CDR3 nucleotides are TGTGCCAGCAGTTTAATTGCGATCCAGAAGACCCAGTACTTC.

V and J are TRBV29-1 and TRBJ1-2, with D maybe TRBD1 (6 bases). Germline values: CDR1 SQVTM, CDR2 ANQGSEA. V shed 5 bases and J shed 1 base, with 14 bases lying between them. This CDR3 spans 14 amino acids. DNA of the CDR3: TGCAGCGTTAAGACAGGAGCTAATAACTATGGCTACACCTTC. Its protein product is CSVKTGANNYGYTF.

The chain employs TRBV7-2 and TRBJ1-1; tentative D call: TRBD1 (5 bases). The V and J ends lost 3 bases and 5 bases respectively, with 13 bases between them. CDR3 length equals 14 residues. Germline-derived CDR1 and CDR2 are SGHTA and FQGNSA. Here the CDR3 reads CASSFAGQNTEAFF. The CDR3 nucleotides read TGTGCCAGCAGCTTCGCAGGGCAAAATACTGAAGCTTTCTTT.

V gene TRBV28 combines with J gene TRBJ1-1; no clear D. V lost 3 bases and J 1 base, leaving 18 bases between the germline ends. Germline V CDR1 and CDR2: MDHEN, SYDVKM. The CDR3 extends over 17 amino acids. Here the CDR3 reads CASSFMGLVFSNTEAFF. CDR3 DNA: TGTGCCAGCAGTTTCATGGGCCTAGTTTTCTCGAACACTGAAGCTTTCTTT.

This rearrangement joins TRBV11-2 to TRBJ2-5; 8 nucleotides line up with TRBD1. CDR1 SGHAT and CDR2 FQNNGV come from the germline V gene. This CDR3 comprises 14 residues. Trimming at V came to 4 bases and at J to 3 bases, leaving 4 bases not matched to a gene. CDR3 sequence: CASSSQTGEETQYF. CDR3 bases: TGTGCCAGCAGCTCCCAGACAGGGGAAGAGACCCAGTACTTC.

The rearrangement uses TRBV18 and TRBJ2-1, with 13 nucleotides matching TRBD2. With V trimmed by 3 bases and J by 9 bases, 8 bases remained unmatched. Germline CDR1 is KGHSH and CDR2 is LQKENI. This CDR3 comprises 16 residues. The CDR3 sequence: CASSPRLAGGGGEQFF. The CDR3 nucleotides read TGTGCCAGCTCACCGCGACTAGCGGGAGGAGGAGGTGAGCAGTTCTTC.

The chain combines TRBV6-1 with TRBJ1-1, with D perhaps matching TRBD1 (5 bases). There are 13 residues in the CDR3. With 8 bases removed from V and 8 bases from J, the gap between germline ends came to 18 bases. CDR1 MNHNS and CDR2 SASEGT come from the germline V gene. The CDR3 sequence: CASWWGGRQEAFF. The CDR3 DNA is TGTGCCAGCTGGTGGGGGGGGAGACAGGAAGCTTTCTTT.

V gene TRBV30 combines with J gene TRBJ2-7, with D perhaps TRBD1 (6 bases). Germline-derived CDR1 and CDR2 are GTSNPN and SVGIG (reference sequence). The CDR3 runs to 15 residues. With 2 bases removed from V and 4 bases from J, the gap between germline ends came to 18 bases. The CDR3, as DNA: TGTGCCTGGAGTAGAAAGGGACAAACTCGGTACGAGCAGTACTTC. Translation: CAWSRKGQTRYEQYF.

This chain uses TRBV25-1 with TRBJ1-3, with a tentative D call TRBD1 (5 bases). Germline lookup yields CDR1 MGHDK and CDR2 SYGVNS. The CDR3 covers 15 residues. V was clipped by 2 bases and J by 8 bases, with 16 bases between them. The CDR3 loop is CASSEALTGPYTIYF. The CDR3 DNA is TGTGCCAGCAGTGAAGCATTAACAGGACCATACACCATATATTTT.

The gene calls are TRBV7-3 and TRBJ2-5; maybe TRBD1 (6 bases). The CDR3 totals 13 residues. Per the germline V gene, CDR1 is SGHTA and CDR2 is FQGTGA. V shed 2 bases and J shed 4 bases, with 8 bases lying between them. The CDR3 region has the DNA TGTGCCAGCAGCTTAGTAGGGGGAGAGACCCAGTACTTC. Encoded protein: CASSLVGGETQYF.

The chain uses TRBV2 and TRBJ2-1; tentative D call: TRBD1 (5 bases). CDR3 length equals 14 residues. Trimming left V 3 bases short and J 2 bases short, with 8 bases between. Germline CDR1 is SNHLY and CDR2 is FYNNEI. The CDR3 sequence: CASSDKGPYNEQFF. In DNA form, the CDR3 reads TGTGCCAGCAGTGATAAGGGGCCCTACAATGAGCAGTTCTTC.

The chain carries TRBV2 and TRBJ1-1, with 9 bases that match TRBD1. Germline-derived CDR1 and CDR2 are SNHLY and FYNNEI. This CDR3 is built from 14 residues. V lost 7 bases, J lost 5 bases, and 8 bases stayed unmatched. The CDR3 bases are TGTGCCAGCAAACCGGGACAGGGAAATACTGAAGCTTTCTTT. Translated: CASKPGQGNTEAFF.

This chain connects TRBV7-3 to TRBJ2-3, with D possibly TRBD2 on 5 matching bases. The CDR3 sequence is 14 residues long. Deletions cut 3 bases from V and 2 bases from J, with 9 bases between. CDR1 and CDR2 (germline): SGHTA, FQGTGA. CDR3 loop: CASSFRGNTDTQYF. Written as DNA, the CDR3 is TGTGCCAGCAGCTTTCGGGGAAACACAGATACGCAGTATTTT.

This clone was picked up a small number of times. This sequence joins TRBV6-1 and TRBJ2-3; D not certain. Germline assignment: CDR1 MNHNS and CDR2 SASEGT. V was clipped by 6 bases and J by 2 bases, with 3 bases between them. This CDR3 comprises 11 residues. The CDR3 reads CASRYTDTQYF. CDR3 nucleotides: TGTGCCAGCAGGTACACAGATACGCAGTATTTT.

The chain has TRBV5-1 and TRBJ2-7; D possibly corresponds to TRBD1 (8 bases). Germline V gives CDR1 SGHRS, CDR2 YFSETQ. The CDR3 has 16 amino acids. V lost 0 bases and J lost 5, with 18 bases in between. CDR3: CASSLASGQGGHEQYF. CDR3 sequence (DNA): TGCGCCAGCAGCTTGGCCTCCGGACAGGGAGGGCACGAGCAGTACTTC.

The chain uses TRBV5-6 and TRBJ2-5; D gene uncertain. V was pared by 1 base and J by 2 bases, with 9 bases between. From germline, CDR1 is SGHDT and CDR2 YYEEEE. The CDR3 loop spans 14 amino acids. The CDR3 bases are TGTGCCAGCAGCTTGTTAACACCGCAAGAGACCCAGTACTTC. Translation gives CASSLLTPQETQYF.

The rearrangement uses TRBV2 and TRBJ2-1; D may match TRBD1 or TRBD2 (5 bases each). This CDR3 contains 15 residues. Germline values: CDR1 SNHLY, CDR2 FYNNEI. The germline V and J ends were trimmed by 5 bases and 6 bases, with 17 bases remaining between them. For the CDR3, the DNA is TGTGCCAGCAGTCTCGAAGGGGACCCATTCAATGAGCAGTTCTTC. Amino acid sequence: CASSLEGDPFNEQFF.

About this clone itself: A far larger clone is off by one base, so a read error is likely. The sample has other DNA sequences that encode this CDR3 too. V gene TRBV30 combines with J gene TRBJ2-7, with D tentatively TRBD2 (6 bases). Germline CDR1 reads GTSNPN; CDR2 reads SVGIG (reference sequence). Deletions cut 5 bases from V and 7 bases from J, with 18 bases between. The CDR3 is 13 amino acids. The chain's CDR3 is CAWAPGPREEQYF. The CDR3 DNA is TGTGCCTGGGCCCCCGGGCCTCGGGAGGAGCAGTACTTC. The variable domain in full, with the rest retrieved from reference TRBV30 and TRBJ2-7, is SQTIHQWPATLVQPVGSPLSLECTVEGTSNPNLYWYRQAAGRGLQLLFYSVGIGQISSEVPQNLSASRPQDRQFILSSKKLLLSDSGFYLCAWAPGPREEQYFGPGTRLTVT.

V usage is TRBV19 and J usage is TRBJ1-1, with D possibly TRBD1 on 5 matching bases. V was pared by 5 bases and J by 4 bases, with 32 bases between. Germline V CDR1 and CDR2: LNHDA, SQIVND (reference sequence). This CDR3 spans 20 amino acids. The CDR3 region is CASSLRGEGTPKSGGTEAFF. DNA for the CDR3: TGTGCCAGTAGTCTTAGAGGGGAGGGGACCCCAAAGAGTGGTGGCACTGAAGCTTTCTTT.

In this sample, this clone turned up a few times. This chain connects TRBV7-2 to TRBJ2-4, with a possible D match to TRBD2 (5 bases). This CDR3 is 13 amino acids long. CDR1 and CDR2 (germline): SGHTA, FQGNSA. V lost 4 bases to trimming and J lost 6 bases, with 10 bases between them. CDR3 DNA: TGTGCCAGCAGCTCCGGACTCGGAAACATTCAGTACTTC. Translated: CASSSGLGNIQYF.

The genes are TRBV28 and TRBJ2-3, with D perhaps matching TRBD2 (6 bases). The germline CDR1 and CDR2 sequences are MDHEN and SYDVKM. V dropped 6 bases and J dropped 4 bases, with 17 bases sitting between them. CDR3 length equals 15 residues. The DNA for the CDR3 is TGTGCCAGCAGCTTCCGGGACGGGGGTTCAGATACGCAGTATTTT. Translated, it gives CASSFRDGGSDTQYF. Full variable domain (rest looked up from reference TRBV28 and TRBJ2-3): DVKVTQSSRYLVKRTGEKVFLECVQDMDHENMFWYRQDPGLGLRLIYFSYDVKMKEKGDIPEGYSVSREKKERFSLILESASTNQTSMYLCASSFRDGGSDTQYFGPGTRLTVL.